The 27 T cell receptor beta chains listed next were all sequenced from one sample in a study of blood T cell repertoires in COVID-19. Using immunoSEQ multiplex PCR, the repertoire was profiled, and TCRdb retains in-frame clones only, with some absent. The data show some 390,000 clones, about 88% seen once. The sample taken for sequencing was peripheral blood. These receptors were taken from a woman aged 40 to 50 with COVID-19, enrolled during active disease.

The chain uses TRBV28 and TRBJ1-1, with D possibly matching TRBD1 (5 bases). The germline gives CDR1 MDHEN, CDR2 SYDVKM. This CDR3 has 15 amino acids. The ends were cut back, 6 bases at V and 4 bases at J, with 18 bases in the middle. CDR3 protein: CASRTSTGGGTEAFF. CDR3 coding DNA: TGTGCCAGCAGGACCTCGACGGGGGGAGGCACTGAAGCTTTCTTT.

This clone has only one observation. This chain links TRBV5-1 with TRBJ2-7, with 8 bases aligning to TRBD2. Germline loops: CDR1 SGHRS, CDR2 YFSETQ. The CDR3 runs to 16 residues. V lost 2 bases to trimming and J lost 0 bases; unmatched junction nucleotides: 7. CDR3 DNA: TGCGCCAGCAGCTTCACTAGCGGACAAGACTCCTACGAGCAGTACTTC. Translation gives CASSFTSGQDSYEQYF.

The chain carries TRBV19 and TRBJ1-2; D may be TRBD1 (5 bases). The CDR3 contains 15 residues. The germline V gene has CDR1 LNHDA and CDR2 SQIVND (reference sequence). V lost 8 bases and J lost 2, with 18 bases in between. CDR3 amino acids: CASEKGTGENYGYTF. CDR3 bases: TGTGCCAGTGAGAAAGGGACTGGCGAAAACTATGGCTACACCTTC.

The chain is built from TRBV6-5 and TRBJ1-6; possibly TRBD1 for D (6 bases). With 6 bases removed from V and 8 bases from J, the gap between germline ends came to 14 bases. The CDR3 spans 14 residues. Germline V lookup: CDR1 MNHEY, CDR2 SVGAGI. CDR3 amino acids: CASSLQGRDSPLHF. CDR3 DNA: TGTGCCAGCAGCTTACAGGGTCGGGATTCACCCCTCCACTTT.

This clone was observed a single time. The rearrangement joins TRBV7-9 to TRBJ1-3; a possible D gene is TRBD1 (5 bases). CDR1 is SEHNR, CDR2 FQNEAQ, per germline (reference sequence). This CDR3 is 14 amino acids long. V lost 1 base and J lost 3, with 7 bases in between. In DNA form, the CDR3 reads TGTGCCAGCAGCTTAGGGACACATGGAAACACCATATATTTT. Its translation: CASSLGTHGNTIYF.

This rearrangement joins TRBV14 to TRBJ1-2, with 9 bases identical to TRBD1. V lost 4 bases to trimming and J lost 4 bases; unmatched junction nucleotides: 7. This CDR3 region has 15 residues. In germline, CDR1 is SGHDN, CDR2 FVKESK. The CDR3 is CASSRAGTGSYGYTF. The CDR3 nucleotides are TGTGCCAGCAGCCGTGCCGGGACAGGGAGCTATGGCTACACCTTC. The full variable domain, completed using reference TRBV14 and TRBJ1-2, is EAGVTQFPSHSVIEKGQTVTLRCDPISGHDNLYWYRRVMGKEIKFLLHFVKESKQDESGMPNNRFLAERTGGTYSTLKVQPAELEDSGVYFCASSRAGTGSYGYTFGSGTRLTVV.

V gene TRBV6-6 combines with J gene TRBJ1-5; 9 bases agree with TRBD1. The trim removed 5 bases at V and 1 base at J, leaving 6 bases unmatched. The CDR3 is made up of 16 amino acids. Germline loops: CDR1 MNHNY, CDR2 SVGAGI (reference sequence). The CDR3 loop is CASSAQQGASNQPQHF. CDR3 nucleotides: TGTGCCAGCAGTGCCCAACAGGGGGCCAGCAATCAGCCCCAGCATTTT.

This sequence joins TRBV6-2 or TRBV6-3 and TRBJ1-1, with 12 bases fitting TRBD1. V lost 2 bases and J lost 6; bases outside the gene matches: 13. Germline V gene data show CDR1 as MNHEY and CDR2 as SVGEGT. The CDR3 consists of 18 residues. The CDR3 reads CASSYRRDRGLFGAEAFF. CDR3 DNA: TGTGCCAGCAGTTACCGCCGGGACAGGGGGCTCTTTGGTGCTGAAGCTTTCTTT.

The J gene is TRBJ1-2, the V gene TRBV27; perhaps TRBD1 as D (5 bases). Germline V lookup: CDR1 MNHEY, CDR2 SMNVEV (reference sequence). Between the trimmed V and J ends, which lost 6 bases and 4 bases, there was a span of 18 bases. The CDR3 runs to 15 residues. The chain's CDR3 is CASSPGTNLGYGYTF. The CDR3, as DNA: TGTGCCAGCAGCCCAGGGACTAACTTAGGCTATGGCTACACCTTC.

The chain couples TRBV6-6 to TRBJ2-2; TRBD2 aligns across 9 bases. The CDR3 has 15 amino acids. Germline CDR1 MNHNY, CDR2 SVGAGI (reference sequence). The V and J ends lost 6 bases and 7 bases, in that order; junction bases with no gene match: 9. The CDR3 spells CASRGTSGPFGELFF. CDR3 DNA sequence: TGTGCCAGCAGGGGAACTAGCGGGCCTTTCGGGGAGCTGTTTTTT.

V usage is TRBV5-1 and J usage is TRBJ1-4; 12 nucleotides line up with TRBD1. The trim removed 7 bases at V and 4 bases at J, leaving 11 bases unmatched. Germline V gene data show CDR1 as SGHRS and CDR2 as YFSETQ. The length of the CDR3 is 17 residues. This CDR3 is CASAPGQGATSNEKLFF. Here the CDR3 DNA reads TGCGCCAGCGCCCCGGGACAGGGGGCGACGAGTAATGAAAAACTGTTTTTT.

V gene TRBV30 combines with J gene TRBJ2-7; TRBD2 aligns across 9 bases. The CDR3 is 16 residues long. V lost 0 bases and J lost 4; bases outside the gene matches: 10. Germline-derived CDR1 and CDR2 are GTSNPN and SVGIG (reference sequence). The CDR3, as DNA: TGTGCCTGGAGTGTGGCCTATAGCGGGGGTAGGTACGAGCAGTACTTC. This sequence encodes CAWSVAYSGGRYEQYF.

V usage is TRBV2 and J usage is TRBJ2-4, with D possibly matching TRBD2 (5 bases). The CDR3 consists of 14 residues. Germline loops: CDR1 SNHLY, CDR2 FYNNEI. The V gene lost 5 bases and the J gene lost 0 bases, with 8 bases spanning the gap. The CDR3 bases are TGTGCCAGCAGTCCGAGGGCAGCCAAAAACATTCAGTACTTC. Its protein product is CASSPRAAKNIQYF. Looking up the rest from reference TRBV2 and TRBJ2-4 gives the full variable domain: EPEVTQTPSHQVTQMGQEVILRCVPISNHLYFYWYRQILGQKVEFLVSFYNNEISEKSEIFDDQFSVERPDGSNFTLKIRSTKLEDSAMYFCASSPRAAKNIQYFGAGTRLSVL.

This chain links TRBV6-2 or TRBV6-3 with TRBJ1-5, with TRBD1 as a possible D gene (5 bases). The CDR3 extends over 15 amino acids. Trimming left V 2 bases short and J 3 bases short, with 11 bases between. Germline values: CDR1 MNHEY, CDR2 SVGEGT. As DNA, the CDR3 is TGTGCCAGCAGTTACGATAACAGGAACAATCAGCCCCAGCATTTT. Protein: CASSYDNRNNQPQHF.

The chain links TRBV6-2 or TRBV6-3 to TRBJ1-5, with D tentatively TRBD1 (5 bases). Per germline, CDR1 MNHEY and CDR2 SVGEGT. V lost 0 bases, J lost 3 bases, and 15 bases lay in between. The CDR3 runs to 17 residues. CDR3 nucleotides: TGTGCCAGCAGTTACTCCTCGGGGCGGGGGGACAATCAGCCCCAGCATTTT. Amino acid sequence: CASSYSSGRGDNQPQHF.

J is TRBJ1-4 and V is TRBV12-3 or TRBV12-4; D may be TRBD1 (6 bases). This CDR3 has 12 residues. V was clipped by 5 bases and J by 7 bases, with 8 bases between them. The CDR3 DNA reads TGTGCCAGCAGTACAGGGATTGAAAAACTGTTTTTT. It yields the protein CASSTGIEKLFF.

In DNA form, the CDR3 reads TGTGCCAGGCCTAACAGGGGGTCTAATGAAAAACTGTTTTTT. Translating gives CARPNRGSNEKLFF. This chain joins TRBV19 and TRBJ1-4; 8 bases fit TRBD1. The length of the CDR3 is 14 residues. Germline V gene lookup returns CDR1 LNHDA and CDR2 SQIVND (reference sequence). V dropped 9 bases and J dropped 3; count of bases not matched to a gene: 6.

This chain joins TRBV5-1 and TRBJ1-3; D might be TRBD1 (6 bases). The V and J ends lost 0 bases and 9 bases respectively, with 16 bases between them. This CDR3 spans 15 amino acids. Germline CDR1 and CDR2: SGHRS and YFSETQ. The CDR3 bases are TGCGCCAGCAGCTTGGGGGCCAGGGGAGAAGGCACCATATATTTT. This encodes CASSLGARGEGTIYF.

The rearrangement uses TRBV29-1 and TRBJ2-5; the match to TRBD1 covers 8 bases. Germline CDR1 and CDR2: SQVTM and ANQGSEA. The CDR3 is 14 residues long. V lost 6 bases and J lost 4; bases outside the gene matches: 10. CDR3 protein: CSVLPGGRGETQYF. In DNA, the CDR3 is TGCAGCGTCCTACCAGGGGGCAGGGGAGAGACCCAGTACTTC.

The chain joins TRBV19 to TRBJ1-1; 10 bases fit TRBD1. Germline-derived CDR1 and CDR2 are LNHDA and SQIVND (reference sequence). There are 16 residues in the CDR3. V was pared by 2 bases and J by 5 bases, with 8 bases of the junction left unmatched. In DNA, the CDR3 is TGTGCCAGTAGTATAATAGTTGGGACAGGGGAAACTGAAGCTTTCTTT. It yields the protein CASSIIVGTGETEAFF.

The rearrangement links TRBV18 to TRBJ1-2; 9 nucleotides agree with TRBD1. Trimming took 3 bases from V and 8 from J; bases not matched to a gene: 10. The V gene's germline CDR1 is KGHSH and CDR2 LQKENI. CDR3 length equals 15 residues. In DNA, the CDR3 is TGTGCCAGCTCACCCATGGACAGGGGAGGAGAGGGCTACACCTTC. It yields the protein CASSPMDRGGEGYTF.

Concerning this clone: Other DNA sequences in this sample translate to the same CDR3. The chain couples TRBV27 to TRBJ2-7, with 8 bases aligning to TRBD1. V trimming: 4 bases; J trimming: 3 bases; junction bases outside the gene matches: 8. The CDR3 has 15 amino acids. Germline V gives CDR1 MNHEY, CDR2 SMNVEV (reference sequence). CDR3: CASSSAGTGLYEQYF. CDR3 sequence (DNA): TGTGCCAGCAGTTCAGCCGGGACAGGCCTCTACGAGCAGTACTTC.

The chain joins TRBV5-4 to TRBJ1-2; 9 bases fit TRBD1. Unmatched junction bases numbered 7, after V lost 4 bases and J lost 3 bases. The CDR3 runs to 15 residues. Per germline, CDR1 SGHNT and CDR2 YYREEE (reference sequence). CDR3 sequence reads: CASSVGTGSYYGYTF. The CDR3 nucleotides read TGTGCCAGCAGCGTCGGGACAGGGTCCTACTATGGCTACACCTTC.

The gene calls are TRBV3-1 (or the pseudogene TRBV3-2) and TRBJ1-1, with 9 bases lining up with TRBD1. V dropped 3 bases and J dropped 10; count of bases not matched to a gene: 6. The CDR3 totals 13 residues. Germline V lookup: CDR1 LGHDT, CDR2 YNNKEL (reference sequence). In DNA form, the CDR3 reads TGTGCCAGCAGCCATGTGACAGGGGGGGCAGCTTTCTTT. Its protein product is CASSHVTGGAAFF.

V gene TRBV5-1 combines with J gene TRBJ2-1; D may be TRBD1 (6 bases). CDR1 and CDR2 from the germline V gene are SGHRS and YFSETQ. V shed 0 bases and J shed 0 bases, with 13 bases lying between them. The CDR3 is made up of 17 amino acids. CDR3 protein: CASSLGVGRGSYNEQFF. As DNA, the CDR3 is TGCGCCAGCAGCTTGGGGGTGGGCAGGGGCTCCTACAATGAGCAGTTCTTC.

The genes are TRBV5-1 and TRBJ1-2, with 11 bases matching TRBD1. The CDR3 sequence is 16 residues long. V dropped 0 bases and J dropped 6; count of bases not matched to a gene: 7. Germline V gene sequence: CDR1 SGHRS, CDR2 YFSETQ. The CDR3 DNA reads TGCGCCAGCAGCTTGGTTGTGGGACAGGGGGAAAATGGCTACACCTTC. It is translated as CASSLVVGQGENGYTF.

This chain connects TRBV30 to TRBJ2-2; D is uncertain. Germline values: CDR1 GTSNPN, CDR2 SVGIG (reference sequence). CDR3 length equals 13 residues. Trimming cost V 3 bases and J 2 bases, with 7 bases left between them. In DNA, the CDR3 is TGTGCCTGGAGGAGTAGCAACACCGGGGAGCTGTTTTTT. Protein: CAWRSSNTGELFF.